The rows below give T cell receptor beta chains drawn from one sample of a study of T cells in Graves' hyperthyroidism and ophthalmopathy. TCRdb redid the calling of the multiplex PCR reads with MiXCR, one entry per CDR3 protein. The repertoire holds roughly 170,000 distinct CDR3 sequences, with 15% to 20% as singletons. Sequencing used blood. Every receptor here comes from a woman aged 45-60 years with Graves' hyperthyroidism. CDR3s include the opening cysteine and the closing phenylalanine or tryptophan. D genes are given only for firm matches. A clone size is listed for some rows: how often the clone was seen (once, few, many), or a class if it is expanded.

J gene | clone size | V gene | D gene | CDR3 DNA | CDR3 protein
TRBJ2-3 | NA | TRBV4-3 | TRBD2 | TGCGCCAGCAGCCAAACTAGCGTCGTCACAGATACGCAGTATTTT | CASSQTSVVTDTQYF
TRBJ2-7 | NA | TRBV7-2 | TRBD2 | TGTGCCAGCAGCTCAGTAGCGGGGAGGTCTACCTACGAGCAGTACTTC | CASSSVAGRSTYEQYF
TRBJ2-5 | many | TRBV5-1 | NA | TGCGCCAGCAGCTTGTCACCAGAAGAGACCCAGTACTTC | CASSLSPEETQYF
TRBJ2-3 | NA | TRBV24-1 | TRBD2 | TGTGCCACCAGTGTAACTAGCGGGAGTCCAGATACGCAGTATTTT | CATSVTSGSPDTQYF
TRBJ1-1 | many | TRBV2 | NA | TGTGCCAGCATTTACCTCGCCGTGAACACTGAAGCTTTCTTT | CASIYLAVNTEAFF
TRBJ1-2 | many | TRBV12-3/TRBV12-4 | NA | TGTGCCAGCACCTTGGGGCTGCGGGTGGGCTACACCTTC | CASTLGLRVGYTF
TRBJ1-2 | many | TRBV28 | TRBD1 | TGTGCCAGCAGTTCCCAGGGGGCGCATTACTATGGCTACACCTTC | CASSSQGAHYYGYTF
TRBJ1-2 | many | TRBV5-1 | NA | TGCGCCAGCGGGGGCCTTCTCTTCGGCTACACCTTC | CASGGLLFGYTF
TRBJ1-1 | few | TRBV6-2/TRBV6-3 | NA | TGTGCCAGCACCCTAGGTTTTGGGGGGAGTGAAGCTTTCTTT | CASTLGFGGSEAFF
TRBJ2-2 | many | TRBV6-6 | NA | TGTGCCAGCAGTTACTCGCGGGCCGGGGAGCTGTTTTTT | CASSYSRAGELFF
TRBJ2-3 | NA | TRBV29-1 | TRBD2 | TGCAGCGTTAAACTTAGCGGGAGAGGGGAAGATACGCAGTATTTT | CSVKLSGRGEDTQYF
TRBJ1-1 | many | TRBV29-1 | NA | TGCAGCGTTGGGTTGGGCGGAGGGACTGAAGCTTTCTTT | CSVGLGGGTEAFF
TRBJ1-2 | many | TRBV19 | NA | TGTGCCAGTAGCTGGGACGGGGCGAATGGCTACACCTTC | CASSWDGANGYTF
TRBJ1-1 | few | TRBV4-3 | NA | TGCGCCAGCAGCCAAGTCGCCCAGGCCATCGCTGAAGCTTTCTTT | CASSQVAQAIAEAFF